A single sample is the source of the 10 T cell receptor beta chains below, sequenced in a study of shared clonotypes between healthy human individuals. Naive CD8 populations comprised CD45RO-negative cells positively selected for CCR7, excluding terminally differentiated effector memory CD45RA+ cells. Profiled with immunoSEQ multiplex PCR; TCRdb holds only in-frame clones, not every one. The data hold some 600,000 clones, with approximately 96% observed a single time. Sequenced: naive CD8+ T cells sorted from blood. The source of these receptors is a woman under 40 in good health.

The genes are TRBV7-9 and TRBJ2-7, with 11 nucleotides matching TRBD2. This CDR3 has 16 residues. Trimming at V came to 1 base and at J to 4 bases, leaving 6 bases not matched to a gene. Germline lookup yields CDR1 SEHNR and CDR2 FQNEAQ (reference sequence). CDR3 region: CASSLVSSGRAYEQYF. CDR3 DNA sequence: TGTGCCAGCAGCTTAGTTAGTAGCGGGAGGGCTTACGAGCAGTACTTC.

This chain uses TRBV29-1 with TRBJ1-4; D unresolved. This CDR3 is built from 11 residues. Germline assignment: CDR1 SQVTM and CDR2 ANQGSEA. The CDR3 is CGLSKNEKLFF. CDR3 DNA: TGCGGACTCAGTAAAAATGAAAAACTGTTTTTT. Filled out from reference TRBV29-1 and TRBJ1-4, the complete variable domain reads SAVISQKPSRDICQRGTSLTIQCQVDSQVTMMFWYRQQPGQSLTLIATANQGSEATYESGFVIDKFPISRPNLTFSTLTVSNMSPEDSSIYLCGLSKNEKLFFGSGTQLSVL.

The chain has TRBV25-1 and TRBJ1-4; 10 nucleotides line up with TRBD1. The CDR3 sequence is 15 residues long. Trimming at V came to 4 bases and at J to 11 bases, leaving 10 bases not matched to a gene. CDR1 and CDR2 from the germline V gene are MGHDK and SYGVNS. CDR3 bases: TGTGCCAGCAGTGCAGGGGGACAGGGGCGGGATAAACTGTTTTTT. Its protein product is CASSAGGQGRDKLFF. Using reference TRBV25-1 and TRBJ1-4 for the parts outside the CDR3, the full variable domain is EADIYQTPRYLVIGTGKKITLECSQTMGHDKMYWYQQDPGMELHLIHYSYGVNSTEKGDLSSESTVSRIRTEHFPLTLESARPSHTSQYLCASSAGGQGRDKLFFGSGTQLSVL.

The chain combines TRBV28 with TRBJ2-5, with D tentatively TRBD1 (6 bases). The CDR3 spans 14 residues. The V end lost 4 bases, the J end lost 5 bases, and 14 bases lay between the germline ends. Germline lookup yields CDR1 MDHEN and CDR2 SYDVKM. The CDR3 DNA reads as TGTGCCAGCAGTTACGCAGGGGTTGGGGAGACCCAGTACTTC. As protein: CASSYAGVGETQYF.

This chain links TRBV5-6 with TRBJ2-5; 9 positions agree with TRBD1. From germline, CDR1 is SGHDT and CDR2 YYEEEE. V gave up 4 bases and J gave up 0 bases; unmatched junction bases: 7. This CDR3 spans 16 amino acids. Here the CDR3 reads CASSKGTGRYQETQYF. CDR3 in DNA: TGTGCCAGCAGCAAGGGGACAGGGAGGTACCAAGAGACCCAGTACTTC.

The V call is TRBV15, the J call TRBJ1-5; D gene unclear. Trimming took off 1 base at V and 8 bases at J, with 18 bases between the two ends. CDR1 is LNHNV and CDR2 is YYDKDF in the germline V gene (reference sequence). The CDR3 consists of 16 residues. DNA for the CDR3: TGTGCCACCAGCAGAGGCTCCGACCCAGTATTGGAGCCCCAGCATTTT. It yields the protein CATSRGSDPVLEPQHF.

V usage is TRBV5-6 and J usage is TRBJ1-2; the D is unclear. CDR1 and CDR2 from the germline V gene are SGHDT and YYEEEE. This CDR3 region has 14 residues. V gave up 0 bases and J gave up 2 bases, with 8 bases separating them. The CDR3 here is CASSLGRENYGYTF. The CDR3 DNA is TGTGCCAGCAGCTTGGGGCGGGAAAACTATGGCTACACCTTC.

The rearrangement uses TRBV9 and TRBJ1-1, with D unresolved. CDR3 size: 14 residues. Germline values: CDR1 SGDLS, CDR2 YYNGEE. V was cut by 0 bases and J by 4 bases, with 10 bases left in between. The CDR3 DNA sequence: TGTGCCAGCAGCGTAGCTACGCGGGGCACTGAAGCTTTCTTT. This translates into CASSVATRGTEAFF.

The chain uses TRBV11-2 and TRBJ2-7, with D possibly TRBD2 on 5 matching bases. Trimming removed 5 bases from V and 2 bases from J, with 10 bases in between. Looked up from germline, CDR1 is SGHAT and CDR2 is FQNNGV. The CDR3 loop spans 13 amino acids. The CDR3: CASSRSGTYEQYF. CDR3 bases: TGTGCCAGCAGCCGAAGCGGAACCTACGAGCAGTACTTC.

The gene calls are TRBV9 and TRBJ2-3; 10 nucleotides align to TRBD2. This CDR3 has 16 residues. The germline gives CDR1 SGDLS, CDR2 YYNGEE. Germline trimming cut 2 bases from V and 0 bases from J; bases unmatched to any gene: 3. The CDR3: CASSVGLATSTDTQYF. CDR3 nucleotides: TGTGCCAGCAGCGTGGGACTAGCGACTAGCACAGATACGCAGTATTTT.